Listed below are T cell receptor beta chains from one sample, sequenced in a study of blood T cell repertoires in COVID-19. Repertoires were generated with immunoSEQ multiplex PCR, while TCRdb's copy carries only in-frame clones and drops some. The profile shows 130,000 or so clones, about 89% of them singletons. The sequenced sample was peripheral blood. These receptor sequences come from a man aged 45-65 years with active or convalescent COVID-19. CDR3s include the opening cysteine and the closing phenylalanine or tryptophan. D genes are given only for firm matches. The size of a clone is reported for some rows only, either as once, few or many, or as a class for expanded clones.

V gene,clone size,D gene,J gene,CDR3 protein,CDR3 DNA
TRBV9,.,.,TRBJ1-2,CASSVEGRGYGYTF,TGTGCCAGCAGCGTAGAAGGGCGGGGCTATGGCTACACCTTC
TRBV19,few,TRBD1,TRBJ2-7,CASSITTGGLSYEQYF,TGTGCCAGTAGTATAACGACAGGGGGCCTCTCCTACGAGCAGTACTTC
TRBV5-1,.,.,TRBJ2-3,CASSLVLATDTQYF,TGCGCCAGCAGCTTGGTACTAGCTACAGATACGCAGTATTTT
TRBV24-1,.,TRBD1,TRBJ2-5,CATSEGRDRGQKETQYF,TGTGCCACCAGTGAGGGCCGGGACAGGGGTCAAAAAGAGACCCAGTACTTC
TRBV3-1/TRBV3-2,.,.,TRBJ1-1,CASSLRGTMNTEAFF,TGTGCCAGCAGCCTAAGGGGCACCATGAACACTGAAGCTTTCTTT
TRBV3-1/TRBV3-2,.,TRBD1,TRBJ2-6,CASSRPVTGETGANVLTF,TGTGCCAGCAGCCGACCCGTAACAGGGGAAACTGGGGCCAACGTCCTGACTTTC
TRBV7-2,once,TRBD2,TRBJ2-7,CASSSAGTSSYEQYF,TGTGCCAGCAGCTCCGCCGGGACTAGCTCCTACGAGCAGTACTTC
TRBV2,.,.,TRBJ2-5,CASSAGGQETQYF,TGTGCCAGCAGTGCGGGTGGGCAAGAGACCCAGTACTTC
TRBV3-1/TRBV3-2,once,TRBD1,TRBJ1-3,CASSQESSTGGLSSGNTIYF,TGTGCCAGCAGCCAAGAAAGTTCGACAGGGGGGTTGAGCTCTGGAAACACCATATATTTT
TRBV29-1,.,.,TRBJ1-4,CSVVFPENEKLFF,TGCAGCGTTGTCTTTCCAGAAAATGAAAAACTGTTTTTT
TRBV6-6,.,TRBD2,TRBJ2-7,CASSYALAGGRNEQYF,TGTGCCAGCAGTTACGCCTTAGCGGGAGGGCGGAACGAGCAGTACTTC
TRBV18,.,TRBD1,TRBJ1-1,CASSSGQGATEAFF,TGTGCCAGCTCATCGGGACAGGGGGCAACTGAAGCTTTCTTT
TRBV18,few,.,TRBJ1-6,CASSPPPRVGSPLHF,TGTGCCAGCTCACCACCCCCCAGGGTCGGGTCACCCCTCCACTTT
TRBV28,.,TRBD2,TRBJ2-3,CASSRPSGSTDTQYF,TGTGCCAGCAGTCGCCCTAGCGGGAGCACAGATACGCAGTATTTT
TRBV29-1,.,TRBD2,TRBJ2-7,CSVDGGTTYEQYF,TGCAGCGTTGACGGGGGGACTACCTACGAGCAGTACTTC
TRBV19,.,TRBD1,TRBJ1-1,CASAWGQESTEAFF,TGTGCCAGCGCATGGGGACAGGAGAGCACTGAAGCTTTCTTT
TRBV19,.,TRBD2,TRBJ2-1,CASSPSVTSGRFNEQFF,TGTGCCAGTAGCCCCTCTGTGACTAGCGGGAGGTTCAATGAGCAGTTCTTC
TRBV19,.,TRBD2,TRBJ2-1,CASSMGLAGTNEQFF,TGTGCCAGTAGTATGGGACTAGCGGGTACGAATGAGCAGTTCTTC
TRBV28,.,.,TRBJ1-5,CASSLGDLHQPQHF,TGTGCCAGCAGTTTGGGAGATCTTCATCAGCCCCAGCATTTT
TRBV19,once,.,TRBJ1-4,CASSQQEATNEKLFF,TGTGCCAGTAGCCAACAGGAAGCAACTAATGAAAAACTGTTTTTT
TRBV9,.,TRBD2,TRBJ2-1,CASSVVLAGINEQFF,TGTGCCAGCAGCGTAGTTCTAGCGGGGATCAATGAGCAGTTCTTC
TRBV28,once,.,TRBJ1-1,CASSQVGALNLNTEAFF,TGTGCCAGCAGCCAGGTGGGGGCCCTAAACTTGAACACTGAAGCTTTCTTT
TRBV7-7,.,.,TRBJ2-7,CASSLSVGYEQYF,TGTGCCAGCAGCTTAAGCGTCGGCTACGAGCAGTACTTC
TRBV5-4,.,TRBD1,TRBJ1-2,CASSTQGDPTLSGYTF,TGTGCCAGCAGCACACAGGGGGACCCCACTCTTTCGGGCTACACCTTC
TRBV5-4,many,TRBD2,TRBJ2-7,CASSTHGGGAGSPF,TGTGCCAGCAGCACACATGGGGGGGGAGCAGGGTCTCCCTTC
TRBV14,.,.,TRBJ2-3,CASSLAGPPDTQYF,TGTGCCAGCAGCCTCGCGGGACCCCCGGATACGCAGTATTTT
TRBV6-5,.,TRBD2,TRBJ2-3,CASSYDLADTDTQYF,TGTGCCAGCAGTTACGACCTAGCGGACACAGATACGCAGTATTTT
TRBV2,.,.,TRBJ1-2,CASSVGGGYGYTF,TGTGCCAGCAGTGTCGGGGGTGGGTATGGCTACACCTTC
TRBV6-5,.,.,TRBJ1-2,CASGASTGSGYTF,TGTGCCAGCGGCGCGTCTACAGGGAGCGGCTACACCTTC
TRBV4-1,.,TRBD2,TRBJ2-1,CASSQFISSGSYNEQFF,TGCGCCAGCAGCCAATTTATTTCTAGCGGGAGCTACAATGAGCAGTTCTTC
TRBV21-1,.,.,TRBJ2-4,CASSKVSGELYF,TGTGCCAGCAGCAAAGTAAGCGGGGAATTGTACTTC
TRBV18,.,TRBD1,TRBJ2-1,CASSPRGPGQESLSYNEQFF,TGTGCCAGCTCACCACGAGGCCCGGGACAGGAGTCTCTCTCCTACAATGAGCAGTTCTTC
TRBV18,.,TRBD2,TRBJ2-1,CASSPPTGLDNEQFF,TGTGCCAGCTCACCACCGACGGGACTAGATAATGAGCAGTTCTTC
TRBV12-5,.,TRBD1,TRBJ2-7,CASARGRDYEQYF,TGTGCTAGTGCCAGGGGGCGGGACTACGAGCAGTACTTC
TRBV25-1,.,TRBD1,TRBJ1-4,CASRPGQGHEKLFF,TGTGCCAGTAGACCGGGACAGGGCCATGAAAAACTGTTTTTT
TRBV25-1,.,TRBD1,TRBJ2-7,CASSDPGQGTYEQYF,TGTGCCAGCAGTGACCCGGGACAGGGCACCTACGAGCAGTACTTC
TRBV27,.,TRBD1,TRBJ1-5,CASSDRGNQPQHF,TGTGCCAGCAGTGACAGGGGGAACCAGCCCCAGCATTTT
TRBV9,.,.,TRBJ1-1,CASSVDVQGRYLNTEAFF,TGTGCCAGCAGCGTAGACGTACAGGGCCGATATCTGAACACTGAAGCTTTCTTT
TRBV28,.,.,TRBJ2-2,CASSVPGSPNTGELFF,TGTGCCAGCAGTGTCCCAGGATCTCCGAACACCGGGGAGCTGTTTTTT
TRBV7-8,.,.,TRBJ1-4,CASSPWGRSDVKLFF,TGTGCCAGCAGCCCATGGGGCCGTTCGGACGTCAAACTGTTTTTT
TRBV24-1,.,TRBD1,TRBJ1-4,CATSDDRGPNEKLFF,TGTGCCACCAGTGACGACAGGGGTCCTAATGAAAAACTGTTTTTT
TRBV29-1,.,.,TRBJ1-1,CSVGNRGTEAFF,TGCAGCGTTGGTAACCGGGGTACTGAAGCTTTCTTT
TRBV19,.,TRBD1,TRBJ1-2,CASSIPRTGGENGYTF,TGTGCCAGTAGTATCCCCCGGACAGGGGGCGAGAATGGCTACACCTTC
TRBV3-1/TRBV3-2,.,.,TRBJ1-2,CASSLRGWEGYTF,TGTGCCAGCAGCCTCAGGGGATGGGAGGGCTACACCTTC
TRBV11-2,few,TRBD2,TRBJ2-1,CASSLVAGGLDEQFF,TGTGCCAGCAGCTTAGTAGCGGGGGGGCTGGATGAGCAGTTCTTC
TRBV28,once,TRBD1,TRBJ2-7,CASSAGQGRTPYEQYF,TGTGCCAGCAGTGCAGGACAGGGGCGAACTCCCTACGAGCAGTACTTC
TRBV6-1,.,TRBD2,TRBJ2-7,CASSEGTSGREQYF,TGTGCCAGCAGTGAAGGGACTAGCGGGAGGGAGCAGTACTTC
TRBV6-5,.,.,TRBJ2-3,CASNRGSGPDTQYF,TGTGCCAGCAACCGGGGGTCTGGACCAGATACGCAGTATTTT
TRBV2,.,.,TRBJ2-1,CARRQVGNEQFF,TGTGCCAGGCGACAGGTGGGCAATGAGCAGTTCTTC
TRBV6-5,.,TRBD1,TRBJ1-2,CASKRTGNYGYTF,TGTGCCAGCAAGAGGACAGGGAACTATGGCTACACCTTC
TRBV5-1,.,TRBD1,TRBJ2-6,CASSLRGQGASGANVLTF,TGCGCCAGCAGCTTGAGGGGACAGGGGGCCTCTGGGGCCAACGTCCTGACTTTC
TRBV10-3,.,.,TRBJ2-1,CAISASTGSSSSHEQFF,TGTGCCATCAGTGCCTCTACAGGGTCTTCCTCCTCGCATGAGCAGTTCTTC
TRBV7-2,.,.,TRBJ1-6,CASSRQNPLPLHF,TGTGCCAGCAGCCGACAGAATCCCTTACCCCTCCACTTT
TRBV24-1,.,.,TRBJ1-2,CATSDRSNYGYTF,TGTGCCACCAGTGACAGATCTAACTATGGCTACACCTTC
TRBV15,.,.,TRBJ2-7,CATSREEPNAGYSYEQYF,TGTGCCACCAGCAGAGAAGAGCCGAATGCAGGGTACTCCTACGAGCAGTACTTC
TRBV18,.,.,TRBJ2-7,CASSPGLNIPNEQYF,TGTGCCAGCTCACCAGGGCTAAATATCCCCAACGAGCAGTACTTC
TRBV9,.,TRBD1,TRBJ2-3,CASSAISYRGGTDTQYF,TGTGCCAGCAGCGCAATCTCTTACAGGGGGGGCACAGATACGCAGTATTTT
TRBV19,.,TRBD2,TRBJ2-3,CASSIWGLAGASTDTQYF,TGTGCCAGTAGTATCTGGGGTCTAGCGGGGGCTAGCACAGATACGCAGTATTTT
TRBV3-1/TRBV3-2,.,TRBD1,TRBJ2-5,CASSHQQGSQYF,TGTGCCAGCAGCCATCAACAGGGGTCCCAGTACTTC
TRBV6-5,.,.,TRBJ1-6,CASSYLGQLYNSPLHF,TGTGCCAGCAGTTACCTCGGACAACTTTATAATTCACCCCTCCACTTT